Listed here are 20 T cell receptor beta chains from one sample, sequenced in a study of Graves' ophthalmopathy and Graves' hyperthyroidism. TCR beta CDR3 amplification used RNA transcripts. The first round was an RT-PCR with HTBI primers, and the second round was a multiplex PCR. TCRdb processed the multiplex PCR reads anew with MiXCR; each CDR3 protein has one entry. This sample has more than 300,000 distinct CDR3 sequences, with about 18% found just once. What was sequenced was peripheral blood. These receptor sequences come from an adult woman with stable Graves' hyperthyroidism.

In regard to this clonotype: A much larger clonotype is one base distant, so this may be a read error. V usage is TRBV24-1 and J usage is TRBJ2-5, with 11 bases aligning to TRBD2. Looked up from germline, CDR1 is KGHDR and CDR2 is SFDVKD. This CDR3 has 17 amino acids. This CDR3 is CATSDYASTSGTETQDF. DNA for the CDR3: TGTGCCACCAGTGATTACGCCTCGACTAGCGGGACGGAGACCCAGGACTTC.

This clonotype showed up many times. V is TRBV7-6 and J is TRBJ2-7, with D possibly matching TRBD2 (5 bases). V shed 5 bases and J shed 3 bases, with 17 bases lying between them. CDR1 and CDR2 from the germline V gene are SGHVS and FNYEAQ. The CDR3 extends over 15 amino acids. The CDR3 DNA reads as TGTGCCAGCAGCAAGACGGCCCAGAGGGTCTACGAGCAGTACTTC. It is translated as CASSKTAQRVYEQYF.

The chain employs TRBV12-3 or TRBV12-4 and TRBJ1-1; 9 nucleotides align to TRBD1. CDR3 length: 17 residues. After removal of 5 bases from V and 1 base from J, the junction contained 11 bases not matched to a gene. CDR3: CASSPTFPGQGNTEAFF. The CDR3 DNA sequence: TGTGCCAGCAGTCCGACGTTTCCGGGACAGGGGAACACTGAAGCTTTCTTT.

This clonotype was observed a handful of times. The gene calls are TRBV28 and TRBJ1-5; 10 bases are shared with TRBD1. Germline V lookup: CDR1 MDHEN, CDR2 SYDVKM. Trimming took 3 bases from V and 6 from J; bases not matched to a gene: 5. CDR3 size: 15 residues. The CDR3 DNA reads as TGTGCCAGCAGTTTTTTCGGGACAGGGGTTCAGCCCCAGCATTTT. Its translation: CASSFFGTGVQPQHF.

The chain is built from TRBV28 and TRBJ2-1; D perhaps matches TRBD2 (6 bases). The V and J ends lost 7 bases and 4 bases respectively, with 17 bases between them. CDR1 and CDR2 from the germline V gene are MDHEN and SYDVKM. This CDR3 is 15 amino acids long. CDR3 amino acids: CASTPSGGPYNEQFF. The CDR3 DNA reads as TGTGCCAGCACACCCAGCGGAGGGCCGTACAATGAGCAGTTCTTC.

This clonotype was seen more than once but under ten times. The rearrangement uses TRBV11-1 and TRBJ2-2, with 8 bases matching TRBD2. The CDR3 contains 16 residues. Per germline, CDR1 SGHAT and CDR2 FQDESV (reference sequence). The V segment lost 5 bases and the J segment 4 bases; nucleotides outside the gene matches: 9. CDR3 DNA: TGTGCCAGCAGCCAGAGGGGTAGCGGGGTCACCGGGGAGCTGTTTTTT. Translated, it gives CASSQRGSGVTGELFF. The variable domain in full, completed from reference TRBV11-1 and TRBJ2-2, reads EAEVAQSPRYKITEKSQAVAFWCDPISGHATLYWYRQILGQGPELLVQFQDESVVDDSQLPKDRFSAERLKGVDSTLKIQPAELGDSAMYLCASSQRGSGVTGELFFGEGSRLTVL.

There are a few counts of this clonotype. The CDR3 loop reads CASSLWLAGEETQYF. DNA for the CDR3: TGTGCCAGCAGCTTGTGGCTAGCGGGCGAAGAGACCCAGTACTTC. V is TRBV5-5 and J is TRBJ2-5; TRBD2 agrees at 8 bases. Looked up from germline, CDR1 is SGHKS and CDR2 is YYEKEE (reference sequence). V was pared by 1 base and J by 3 bases, with 5 bases of the junction left unmatched. The CDR3 is 15 amino acids. The variable domain in full, with the rest retrieved from reference TRBV5-5 and TRBJ2-5, is DAGVTQSPTHLIKTRGQQVTLRCSPISGHKSVSWYQQVLGQGPQFIFQYYEKEERGRGNFPDRFSARQFPNYSSELNVNALLLGDSALYLCASSLWLAGEETQYFGPGTRLLVL.

The chain has TRBV15 and TRBJ1-2, with a weak D call TRBD1 (6 bases). The CDR3 extends over 16 amino acids. CDR1 and CDR2 from the germline V gene are LNHNV and YYDKDF (reference sequence). The V end was cut by 0 bases, the J end by 3 bases, with 14 bases between. CDR3 residues: CATSRDLTGKHYGYTF. The CDR3 DNA reads TGTGCCACCAGCAGAGATCTGACAGGAAAACACTATGGCTACACCTTC.

The chain joins TRBV10-3 to TRBJ2-2; no clear D gene. V was shortened by 0 bases and J by 3 bases, with 5 bases between the two germline ends. The germline V gene encodes CDR1 ENHRY and CDR2 SYGVKD. The CDR3 consists of 14 residues. The CDR3 spells CAISESGYTGELFF. CDR3 bases: TGTGCCATCAGTGAGTCGGGTTACACCGGGGAGCTGTTTTTT.

This chain uses TRBV4-2 with TRBJ1-2; tentatively, D is TRBD1 (5 bases). The CDR3 is 16 amino acids. Germline V gene lookup returns CDR1 LGHNA and CDR2 YNFKEQ. Trimming removed 0 bases at V and 5 bases at J, with 16 bases between. For the CDR3, the DNA is TGTGCCAGCAGCCAAGAGATCCTCCAGGGTCCTTATGGCTACACCTTC. Encoded protein: CASSQEILQGPYGYTF.

This clonotype appeared a single time. This rearrangement joins TRBV12-3 or TRBV12-4 to TRBJ1-5, with TRBD1 identical over 12 bases. CDR3 length equals 14 residues. The ends lost 6 bases at V and 7 bases at J; junction bases unmatched: 4. The CDR3 sequence: CASRTGTGGQPQHF. CDR3 nucleotides: TGTGCCAGCAGAACCGGGACAGGGGGCCAGCCCCAGCATTTT.

This clonotype was seen ten or more times. An end of the junction does not agree with germline; a read error may underlie this. The rearrangement uses TRBV13 and TRBJ2-7, with D possibly matching TRBD1 (6 bases). The CDR3 extends over 15 amino acids. Germline CDR1 and CDR2: PRHDT and FYEKMQ (reference sequence). The CDR3 reads CASSLGSRGSYEQYF. As DNA, the CDR3 is TGTGCCAGCAGCCTAGGCTCAAGGGGGTCCTACGAGCAGTACTTC.

This clonotype occurred many times. DNA of the CDR3: TGTGCCAGCAGCCCCACCGGGACTAGCGGGAGTTCCTACGAGCAGTACTTC. Its protein is CASSPTGTSGSSYEQYF. V is TRBV3-1 and J is TRBJ2-7; TRBD2 matches 14 bases. Germline V gene lookup returns CDR1 LGHDT and CDR2 YNNKEL (reference sequence). The trim removed 4 bases at V and 1 base at J, leaving 6 bases unmatched. The CDR3 has 17 amino acids.

This clonotype occurred many times. The chain has TRBV7-2 and TRBJ2-7; 11 nucleotides align to TRBD2. Germline loops: CDR1 SGHTA, CDR2 FQGNSA. The J segment lost 6 bases and the V segment lost 3 bases, leaving 7 bases of the junction unmatched. The length of the CDR3 is 15 residues. The CDR3 loop reads CASSFSSGRPTEQYF. CDR3 bases: TGTGCCAGCAGCTTCTCTAGCGGGAGGCCCACCGAGCAGTACTTC.

This clonotype was counted many times. This rearrangement joins TRBV6-1 to TRBJ2-7; 7 bases agree with TRBD1. V lost 2 bases, J lost 3 bases, and 16 bases stayed unmatched. The CDR3 consists of 18 residues. Germline V gene sequence: CDR1 MNHNS, CDR2 SASEGT. The CDR3 DNA is TGTGCCAGCAGTGAATTTTTTTGGGGACAGAGGAAAGACTACGAGCAGTACTTC. Protein sequence: CASSEFFWGQRKDYEQYF.

This clonotype was observed at least ten times. The chain is built from TRBV18 and TRBJ1-6; no firm D call. The germline CDR1 and CDR2 sequences are KGHSH and LQKENI. Trimming removed 3 bases from V and 2 bases from J, with 11 bases in between. CDR3 length: 16 residues. The CDR3 sequence is CASSPARSAYNSPLHF. The CDR3 bases are TGTGCCAGCTCACCTGCGAGGTCTGCCTATAATTCACCCCTCCACTTT.

The chain links TRBV6-2 or TRBV6-3 to TRBJ2-7; weak D call: TRBD2 (5 bases). V was cut by 5 bases and J by 3 bases, with 11 bases left in between. This CDR3 has 13 residues. The germline V gene has CDR1 MNHEY and CDR2 SVGEGT. CDR3 nucleotides: TGTGCCAGCAGTGCCGGGATCCACTACGAGCAGTACTTC. It yields the protein CASSAGIHYEQYF.

The chain couples TRBV12-5 to TRBJ2-1; D might be TRBD1 (6 bases). The CDR3 runs 15 residues. Germline values: CDR1 LGHNT, CDR2 FRNRAP. V lost 6 bases to trimming and J lost 0 bases, with 12 bases between them. The CDR3 DNA reads TGTGCTAGTGGCCCGGACAGCAGCTCCTACAATGAGCAGTTCTTC. As protein: CASGPDSSSYNEQFF.

This clonotype was recorded at least ten times. The gene calls are TRBV11-2 and TRBJ2-2; D perhaps matches TRBD2 (5 bases). The CDR3 runs to 15 residues. Trimming removed 8 bases from V and 1 base from J, with 14 bases in between. Germline V CDR1 and CDR2: SGHAT, FQNNGV. The CDR3 region has the DNA TGTGCCAGCGGGGAGCAGCGGCGGAACACCGGGGAGCTGTTTTTT. This encodes CASGEQRRNTGELFF. The complete variable domain, with remaining parts taken from reference TRBV11-2 and TRBJ2-2, reads EAGVAQSPRYKIIEKRQSVAFWCNPISGHATLYWYQQILGQGPKLLIQFQNNGVVDDSQLPKDRFSAERLKGVDSTLKIQPAKLEDSAVYLCASGEQRRNTGELFFGEGSRLTVL.

This chain links TRBV12-3 or TRBV12-4 with TRBJ2-7; weak D call: TRBD2 (6 bases). The CDR3 runs to 14 residues. Trimming removed 4 bases at V and 6 bases at J, with 16 bases between. The CDR3 coding sequence is TGTGCCAGCAGTTCCCCGGGAGAACGGGGCGAGCAGTACGTC. Translating gives CASSSPGERGEQYV.